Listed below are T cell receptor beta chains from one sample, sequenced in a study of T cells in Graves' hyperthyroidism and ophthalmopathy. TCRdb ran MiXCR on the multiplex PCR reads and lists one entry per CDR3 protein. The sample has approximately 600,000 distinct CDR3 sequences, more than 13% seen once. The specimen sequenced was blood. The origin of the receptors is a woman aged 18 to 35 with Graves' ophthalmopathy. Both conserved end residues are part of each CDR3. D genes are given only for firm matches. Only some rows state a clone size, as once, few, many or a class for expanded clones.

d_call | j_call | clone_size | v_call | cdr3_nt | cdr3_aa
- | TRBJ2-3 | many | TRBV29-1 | TGCAGCGTTGCGGGCAGATTCACAGATACGCAGTATTTT | CSVAGRFTDTQYF
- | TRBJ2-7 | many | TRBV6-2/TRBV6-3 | TGTGCCAGCACAGGCACCTACGAGCAGTACTTC | CASTGTYEQYF
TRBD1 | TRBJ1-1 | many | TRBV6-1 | TGTGCCAGCAGGGGGGGGCACAGGGGCCAGAACACTGAAGCTTTCTTT | CASRGGHRGQNTEAFF
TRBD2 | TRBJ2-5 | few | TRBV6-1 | TGTGCCAGCAGCCCGTCCACTAGCGGGAGGCCCTTAGCGGAGACCCAGTACTTC | CASSPSTSGRPLAETQYF
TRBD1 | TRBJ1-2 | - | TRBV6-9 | TGTGCCAGCAGTTCCGGGACAGTCCCCTATGGCTACACCTTC | CASSSGTVPYGYTF
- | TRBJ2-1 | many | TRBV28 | TGTGCCAGCAGTTGGGGCTGGAATGAGCAGTTCTTC | CASSWGWNEQFF
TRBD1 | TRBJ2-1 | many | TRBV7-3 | TGTGCCAGCAGCTTCCCCACGGGACAGTACAATGAGCAGTTCTTC | CASSFPTGQYNEQFF
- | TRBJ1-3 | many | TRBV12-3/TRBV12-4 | TGTGCCAGCAGTTTGGCAGCTATTGGAAACACCATATATTTT | CASSLAAIGNTIYF
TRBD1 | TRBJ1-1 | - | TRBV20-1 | TGCAGTGCTAGAGGCCGATACAGGGGGTGGGACACTGAAGCTTTCTTT | CSARGRYRGWDTEAFF
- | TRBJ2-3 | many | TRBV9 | TGTGCCAGCAGCGTAGAGGGTTCGGCAGATACGCAGTATTTT | CASSVEGSADTQYF
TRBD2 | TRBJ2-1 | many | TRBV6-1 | TGTGCCAGCAGTCAGCCGGGACTAGCGGGGAGTAATGAGCAGTTCTTC | CASSQPGLAGSNEQFF
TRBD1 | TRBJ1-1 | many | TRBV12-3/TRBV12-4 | TGTGCCAGCACCGCCGACAGGGGCGACACTGAAGCTTTCTTT | CASTADRGDTEAFF
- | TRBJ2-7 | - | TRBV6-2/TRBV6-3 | TGTGCCAGCAGTCAAACAGGGAGGTTTTGGAAGCAGTACTTC | CASSQTGRFWKQYF
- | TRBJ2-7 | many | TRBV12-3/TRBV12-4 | TGTGCCAGCAGTTTAGCGGTAACCTACGAGCAGTACTTC | CASSLAVTYEQYF
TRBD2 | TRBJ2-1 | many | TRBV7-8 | TGTGCCAGCAGCTTCGTAGCGGGAGGGCCCCACACCTACAATGAGCAGTTCTTC | CASSFVAGGPHTYNEQFF
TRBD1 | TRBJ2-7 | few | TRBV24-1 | TGTGCCACCAGTGCCGACGACAGGGCCGTTCGATACGAGCAGTACTTC | CATSADDRAVRYEQYF